The T cell receptor beta chain described here comes from a study of cytomegalovirus exposure and HLA in healthy donors. Study information: The approximately 110 validation repertoires and the 650 to 850 first-cohort repertoires shared a platform, a later analysis reported.

Study-wide results and caveats: Confirmation was obtained in vitro that a few CMV-associated chains are specific for CMV antigens. For most TCR sequences rarity was the rule, although some public TCRs occurred in many donors. Among TCR beta chains, those listed as cytomegalovirus-associated numbered about 150.

V dropped 1 base and J dropped 5 bases, with 5 bases sitting between them. Germline V gene data show CDR1 as SEHNR and CDR2 as FQNEAQ (reference sequence). The length of the CDR3 is 12 residues. Sequencing used immunoSEQ multiplex PCR; TCRdb keeps in-frame clones, though not all of them. The sample yields 200,000 to 250,000 clones, 88% seen once. This clone has a handful of counts. The antigen remains undetermined. Other DNA variants within this sample encode the same CDR3. The sequenced material came from PBMCs. This sequence originates from a woman aged 18-29 years in good health and CMV-seronegative. The V call is TRBV7-9, the J call TRBJ1-1, with unresolved D. This chain's CDR3 is CASSLGSTEAFF. The CDR3 bases are TGTGCCAGCAGCTTAGGCAGTACTGAAGCTTTCTTT.